This T cell receptor (beta chain) was recovered during a study of naive and memory T cell subsets. Both TRBC1 and TRBC2 were covered by a beta constant-region primer of two equimolar oligonucleotides. TCRdb fed the UMI-ligation and nested PCR reads into MiXCR, producing one record per CDR3 protein. The sample shows 21,000 or so distinct CDR3 sequences, about 11% of them seen only once. Germline values: CDR1 MGHRA, CDR2 YSYEKL. Between the trimmed V and J ends, which lost 2 bases and 6 bases, there was a span of 15 bases. The CDR3 loop spans 15 amino acids. This clonotype was counted ten times or more. Overnight CMV lysate stimulation of fresh PBMCs defined donor CMV status by CD4+ IFNgamma.

This clonotype originated in a human donor in good health. Sequences were obtained from central memory CD8+ T cells from blood. The chain joins TRBV4-1 to TRBJ2-3, with D possibly matching TRBD2 (5 bases). Here the CDR3 DNA reads TGCGCCAGCAGCCAATCCCGGAGCGGAGCGGATACGCAGTATTTT. Amino acids: CASSQSRSGADTQYF.